This TCR beta chain comes out of a study of blood T cell repertoires in COVID-19. Study context: Acute-phase and convalescent COVID-19 samples originated in the United States, Italy and Spain.

With 1 base clipped from V and 1 base from J, the junction kept 6 bases outside the gene matches. The CDR3 loop spans 18 amino acids. Germline V lookup: CDR1 LNHDA, CDR2 SQIVND (reference sequence). Method: immunoSEQ multiplex PCR; TCRdb's copy keeps in-frame clones and lacks some. The table has about 30,000 clones, about 91% seen once. This sequence originates from a human donor with active COVID-19. The donor label of this sample is uncertain. This sequence joins TRBV19 and TRBJ2-1; 11 positions match TRBD1. Sequenced material: peripheral blood. Here the CDR3 reads CASSIAGGTGGSYNEQFF. The CDR3 coding sequence is TGTGCCAGTAGTATAGCGGGTGGGACAGGGGGTTCCTACAATGAGCAGTTCTTC.